Listed here are 29 T cell receptor beta chains from one sample, sequenced in a study of cytomegalovirus exposure and HLA in healthy donors. PCR employed 60 Vbeta and 13 Jbeta primers. The assay was immunoSEQ multiplex PCR, and TCRdb's table has in-frame clones only and misses some. The data contain approximately 180,000 clones, roughly 79% of them seen just once; the ten biggest clones take up 4% to 5%. The sequencing input was PBMCs. The receptors were sampled from a woman younger than 30 in good health and CMV-seropositive.

This rearrangement joins TRBV28 to TRBJ2-1; the D gene is possibly TRBD2 (6 bases). CDR3 length equals 15 residues. From germline, CDR1 is MDHEN and CDR2 SYDVKM. With 7 bases removed from V and 1 base from J, the gap between germline ends came to 14 bases. CDR3 loop: CASTPAGPSYNEQFF. In DNA form, the CDR3 reads TGTGCCAGCACCCCTGCGGGGCCATCCTACAATGAGCAGTTCTTC.

Only a few counts were recorded for this clone. V gene TRBV2 combines with J gene TRBJ1-1; D call uncertain. Germline CDR1 and CDR2: SNHLY and FYNNEI. Between the trimmed V and J ends, which lost 6 bases and 2 bases, there was a span of 13 bases. The CDR3 has 14 amino acids. CDR3 sequence reads: CASRIQEGNTEAFF. The CDR3 DNA reads TGTGCCAGCAGGATACAAGAGGGTAACACTGAAGCTTTCTTT.

The gene calls are TRBV7-2 and TRBJ2-7; TRBD2 matches 9 bases. V lost 4 bases and J lost 1; bases outside the gene matches: 5. CDR1 and CDR2 from the germline V gene are SGHTA and FQGNSA. This CDR3 comprises 15 residues. In DNA, the CDR3 is TGTGCCAGCAGCTGGAGCGGGGGGCTATCCTACGAGCAGTACTTC. Translated: CASSWSGGLSYEQYF.

This rearrangement joins TRBV18 to TRBJ1-2; the D is unclear. The CDR3 is 13 amino acids. Germline V CDR1 and CDR2: KGHSH, LQKENI. The V gene lost 2 bases and the J gene lost 2 bases, with 6 bases spanning the gap. Here the CDR3 reads CASSPTGNYGYTF. The CDR3 nucleotides read TGTGCCAGCTCACCAACGGGAAACTATGGCTACACCTTC.

This clone was counted only a few times. The chain joins TRBV6-1 to TRBJ2-7; 9 nucleotides agree with TRBD1. The V gene end was trimmed by 7 bases and the J gene end by 2 bases; junction bases not matched to a gene: 6. Per the germline V gene, CDR1 is MNHNS and CDR2 is SASEGT. The CDR3 spans 14 residues. CDR3 nucleotides: TGTGCCAGCATGAAGGACAGGGGAGCCTACGAGCAGTACTTC. It yields the protein CASMKDRGAYEQYF.

This sequence joins TRBV5-4 and TRBJ2-1, with TRBD2 matching 13 bases. The CDR3 is made up of 15 amino acids. Germline V gene data show CDR1 as SGHNT and CDR2 as YYREEE (reference sequence). V shed 3 bases, J shed 7 bases, and the junction held 4 bases outside the gene matches. For the CDR3, the DNA is TGTGCCAGCAGCTATAGACTAGCGGGGGGTAATGAGCAGTTCTTC. Amino acids: CASSYRLAGGNEQFF.

In its sample, this clone was seen once. J is TRBJ2-5 and V is TRBV7-9, with TRBD1 identical over 7 bases. The V and J ends lost 4 bases and 6 bases, in that order; junction bases with no gene match: 8. This CDR3 comprises 14 residues. CDR1 and CDR2 (germline): SEHNR, FQNEAQ (reference sequence). The CDR3 DNA is TGTGCCAGCAGCTCCCCAGGACAGGTTCAGACCCAGTACTTC. Translated, it gives CASSSPGQVQTQYF.

The chain is built from TRBV7-9 and TRBJ1-1; 7 bases are shared with TRBD1. CDR3 length equals 16 residues. V gave up 5 bases and J gave up 4 bases; unmatched junction bases: 13. In germline, CDR1 is SEHNR, CDR2 FQNEAQ (reference sequence). This CDR3 is CASSPAPGKGATEAFF. The CDR3, as DNA: TGTGCCAGCAGCCCTGCCCCGGGGAAGGGGGCCACTGAAGCTTTCTTT.

This chain uses TRBV21-1 with TRBJ1-1; TRBD1, as called in the table, went unchecked against the DNA. TRBV21-1 is a documented pseudogene. The CDR3 extends over 13 amino acids. CDR3 coding DNA: TGTGCCAGCAGCAAAACAGGGAACACTGAAGCTTTCTTT. Amino acids: CASSKTGNTEAFF.

The chain joins TRBV4-2 to TRBJ2-1; 8 bases map to TRBD1. J gave up 6 bases and V 10 bases, and 11 bases lay outside the gene matches. The CDR3 is 14 amino acids. The germline gives CDR1 LGHNA, CDR2 YNFKEQ. This chain's CDR3 is CATHSADRVNEQFF. The CDR3 DNA follows: TGTGCCACCCATTCCGCGGACAGGGTCAATGAGCAGTTCTTC.

The chain is built from TRBV4-3 and TRBJ1-3; tentatively, D is TRBD1 (6 bases). CDR3 size: 17 residues. Trimming shortened V by 4 bases and J by 4 bases, and 20 bases separated the two germline ends. Germline V gene sequence: CDR1 LGHNA, CDR2 YSLEER. CDR3 region: CASSLLLAGAEGNTIYF. The CDR3 DNA is TGCGCCAGCAGCCTCCTGCTGGCAGGGGCAGAAGGAAACACCATATATTTT.

Comment on this clone: Other DNA sequences in this sample translate to the same CDR3. The chain has TRBV9 and TRBJ2-2, with a tentative D call TRBD2 (6 bases). The CDR3 contains 15 residues. Deletions cut 2 bases from V and 2 bases from J, with 10 bases between. Germline CDR1 and CDR2: SGDLS and YYNGEE. The CDR3 region is CASSVGGDNTGELFF. The DNA of the CDR3 is TGTGCCAGCAGCGTGGGCGGGGACAACACCGGGGAGCTGTTTTTT. Supplemented by reference TRBV9 and TRBJ2-2, the full variable domain reads DSGVTQTPKHLITATGQRVTLRCSPRSGDLSVYWYQQSLDQGLQFLIQYYNGEERAKGNILERFSAQQFPDLHSELNLSSLELGDSALYFCASSVGGDNTGELFFGEGSRLTVL.

V usage is TRBV30 and J usage is TRBJ1-1; 12 bases match TRBD1. The junction had 8 bases not matched to a gene; V was cut back by 7 bases and J by 11 bases. Germline-derived CDR1 and CDR2 are GTSNPN and SVGIG (reference sequence). The CDR3 runs to 12 residues. CDR3 nucleotides: TGTGCCTTGGGACAGGGGGCTTCGTGGGCTTTCTTT. Amino acid sequence: CALGQGASWAFF.

The CDR3 region is CSVEGPGQGSDTEAFF. CDR3 nucleotide sequence: TGCAGCGTTGAGGGCCCAGGACAGGGTAGCGACACTGAAGCTTTCTTT. The J gene is TRBJ1-1, the V gene TRBV29-1; 8 nucleotides agree with TRBD1. Germline CDR1 reads SQVTM; CDR2 reads ANQGSEA. This CDR3 has 16 residues. The junction had 12 bases not matched to a gene; V was cut back by 3 bases and J by 3 bases.

This clone was found a few times. The rearrangement uses TRBV10-3 and TRBJ2-2; D not resolved. The V end lost 4 bases, the J end lost 2 bases, and 11 bases lay between the germline ends. The CDR3 has 15 amino acids. Germline CDR1 and CDR2: ENHRY and SYGVKD. As DNA, the CDR3 is TGTGCCATCAGTGGAGAGGTCAGCAACACCGGGGAGCTGTTTTTT. As protein: CAISGEVSNTGELFF.

The rearrangement uses TRBV5-1 and TRBJ1-5; the D is unclear. The V end lost 2 bases, the J end lost 4 bases, and 19 bases lay between the germline ends. Germline CDR1 and CDR2: SGHRS and YFSETQ. The CDR3 is 17 residues long. CDR3 protein: CASSFTVRRRRNQPQHF. The CDR3 bases are TGCGCCAGCAGCTTCACGGTCCGGCGGCGACGAAATCAGCCCCAGCATTTT.

V is TRBV30 and J is TRBJ1-1, with a weak D call TRBD1 (5 bases). Germline lookup yields CDR1 GTSNPN and CDR2 SVGIG (reference sequence). The CDR3 covers 12 residues. The V end lost 2 bases, the J end lost 5 bases, and 9 bases lay between the germline ends. The chain's CDR3 is CAWSRGGTEAFF. The CDR3 bases are TGTGCCTGGAGTAGGGGAGGAACTGAAGCTTTCTTT.

CDR3: CATSRDTANQETQYF. The DNA of the CDR3 is TGTGCCACCAGCAGAGATACCGCGAACCAAGAGACCCAGTACTTC. This chain links TRBV15 with TRBJ2-5; D unclear. CDR1 and CDR2 (germline): LNHNV, YYDKDF (reference sequence). This CDR3 has 15 residues. Trimming pared 0 bases from V and 0 bases from J, leaving 8 bases between.

The chain carries TRBV6-5 and TRBJ2-1; a possible D gene is TRBD2 (5 bases). The germline V gene has CDR1 MNHEY and CDR2 SVGAGI. This CDR3 contains 16 residues. V shed 0 bases and J shed 0 bases, with 9 bases lying between them. The CDR3 DNA reads as TGTGCCAGCAGTTACTCGGAGGAGAGCTCCTACAATGAGCAGTTCTTC. Residues: CASSYSEESSYNEQFF.

The chain couples TRBV29-1 to TRBJ1-1; the D is unclear. The germline V and J ends were trimmed by 0 bases and 7 bases, with 9 bases remaining between them. Per germline, CDR1 SQVTM and CDR2 ANQGSEA. CDR3 length: 12 amino acids. The CDR3 region is CSVEDRESEAFF. CDR3 DNA sequence: TGCAGCGTTGAAGATCGGGAAAGTGAAGCTTTCTTT.

The genes are TRBV15 and TRBJ2-7; TRBD2 matches 8 bases. With 0 bases clipped from V and 4 bases from J, the junction kept 17 bases outside the gene matches. Germline V lookup: CDR1 LNHNV, CDR2 YYDKDF (reference sequence). The CDR3 has 19 amino acids. The CDR3 sequence: CATSRELGPGGANGYEQYF. For the CDR3, the DNA is TGTGCCACCAGCAGAGAGCTCGGGCCCGGGGGGGCTAACGGATACGAGCAGTACTTC.

The chain employs TRBV19 and TRBJ1-5, with TRBD1 matching over 8 bases. Germline V CDR1 and CDR2: LNHDA, SQIVND (reference sequence). V lost 6 bases, J lost 6 bases, and 10 bases stayed unmatched. The CDR3 is made up of 15 amino acids. The CDR3 region has the DNA TGTGCCAGTAGCCCCGACGGACAGGGACCTCAGCCCCAGCATTTT. It encodes CASSPDGQGPQPQHF.

This rearrangement joins TRBV5-6 to TRBJ2-7, with no clear D. This CDR3 spans 12 amino acids. V lost 0 bases and J lost 7, with 8 bases in between. Germline CDR1 is SGHDT and CDR2 is YYEEEE. The CDR3: CASSLGEREQYF. In nucleotides, the CDR3 is TGTGCCAGCAGCTTGGGAGAGCGTGAGCAGTACTTC.

This clone was found once. V and J are TRBV25-1 and TRBJ1-6, with 9 bases lining up with TRBD1. The germline CDR1 and CDR2 sequences are MGHDK and SYGVNS. The ends lost 4 bases at V and 8 bases at J; junction bases unmatched: 3. The CDR3 totals 14 residues. DNA of the CDR3: TGTGCCAGCAGTGCGTGGACAGGGGATTCACCCCTCCACTTT. The encoded protein is CASSAWTGDSPLHF.

The count of this clone is one. The chain uses TRBV9 and TRBJ2-1; 10 bases match TRBD2. The CDR3 has 17 residues. V dropped 0 bases and J dropped 8; count of bases not matched to a gene: 11. Looked up from germline, CDR1 is SGDLS and CDR2 is YYNGEE. The CDR3 nucleotides read TGTGCCAGCAGCGTAGTGGGAAGCGGGGGGGTCTGGGATGAGCAGTTCTTC. Translated, it gives CASSVVGSGGVWDEQFF.

The J gene is TRBJ2-1, the V gene TRBV19, with 10 bases matching TRBD2. CDR1 and CDR2 (germline): LNHDA, SQIVND (reference sequence). The ends lost 5 bases at V and 2 bases at J; junction bases unmatched: 3. CDR3 length: 15 amino acids. CDR3 nucleotides: TGTGCCAGTAGTCCAGCGGGGGGGCCCTACAATGAGCAGTTCTTC. This sequence encodes CASSPAGGPYNEQFF.

This clone was seen only a few times. The V and J genes are TRBV7-9 and TRBJ2-5; D is undetermined. Between the trimmed V and J ends, which lost 5 bases and 0 bases, there was a span of 10 bases. The CDR3 has 14 amino acids. Germline V gene sequence: CDR1 SEHNR, CDR2 FQNEAQ (reference sequence). DNA of the CDR3: TGTGCCAGCAGCAATTTACAGTACCAAGAGACCCAGTACTTC. Its translation: CASSNLQYQETQYF.

This chain uses TRBV7-2 with TRBJ2-3, with TRBD2 identical over 10 bases. V lost 6 bases to trimming and J lost 6 bases; unmatched junction nucleotides: 9. This CDR3 has 15 amino acids. Germline V gene sequence: CDR1 SGHTA, CDR2 FQGNSA. The CDR3 sequence: CASSLAGAPWDTQYF. The CDR3 DNA follows: TGTGCCAGCAGTCTAGCGGGGGCCCCGTGGGATACGCAGTATTTT. Looking up the rest from reference TRBV7-2 and TRBJ2-3 gives the full variable domain: GAGVSQSPSNKVTEKGKDVELRCDPISGHTALYWYRQSLGQGLEFLIYFQGNSAPDKSGLPSDRFSAERTGGSVSTLTIQRTQQEDSAVYLCASSLAGAPWDTQYFGPGTRLTVL.

This chain uses TRBV14 with TRBJ2-5, with D unresolved. Germline V gene lookup returns CDR1 SGHDN and CDR2 FVKESK. This CDR3 spans 13 amino acids. V was trimmed by 3 bases and J by 7 bases, leaving 12 bases between them. The CDR3 sequence: CASSQFRTGTQYF. Written as DNA, the CDR3 is TGTGCCAGCAGCCAGTTTCGCACGGGGACCCAGTACTTC.